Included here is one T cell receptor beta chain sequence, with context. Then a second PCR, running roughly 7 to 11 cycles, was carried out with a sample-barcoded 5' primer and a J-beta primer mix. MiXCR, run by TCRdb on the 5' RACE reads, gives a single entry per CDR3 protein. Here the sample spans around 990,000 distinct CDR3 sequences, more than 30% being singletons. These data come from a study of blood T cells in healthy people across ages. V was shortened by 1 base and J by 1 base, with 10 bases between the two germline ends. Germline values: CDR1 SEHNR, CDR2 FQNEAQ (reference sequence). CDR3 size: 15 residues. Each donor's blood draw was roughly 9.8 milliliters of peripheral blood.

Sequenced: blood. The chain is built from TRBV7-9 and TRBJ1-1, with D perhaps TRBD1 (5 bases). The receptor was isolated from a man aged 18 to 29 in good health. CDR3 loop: CASSLGGDENTEAFF. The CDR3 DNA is TGTGCCAGCAGCTTAGGGGGCGATGAGAACACTGAAGCTTTCTTT.